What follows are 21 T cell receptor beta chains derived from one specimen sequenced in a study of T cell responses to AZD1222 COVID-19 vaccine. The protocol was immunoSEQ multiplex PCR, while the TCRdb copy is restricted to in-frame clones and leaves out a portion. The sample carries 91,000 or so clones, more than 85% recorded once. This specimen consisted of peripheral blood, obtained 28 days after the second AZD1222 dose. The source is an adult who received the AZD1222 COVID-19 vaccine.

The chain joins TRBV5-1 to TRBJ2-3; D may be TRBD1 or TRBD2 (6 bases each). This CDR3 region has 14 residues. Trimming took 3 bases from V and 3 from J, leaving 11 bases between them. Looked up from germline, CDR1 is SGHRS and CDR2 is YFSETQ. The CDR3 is CASSSGGRTDTQYF. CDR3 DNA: TGCGCCAGCAGCTCTGGGGGGCGGACAGATACGCAGTATTTT.

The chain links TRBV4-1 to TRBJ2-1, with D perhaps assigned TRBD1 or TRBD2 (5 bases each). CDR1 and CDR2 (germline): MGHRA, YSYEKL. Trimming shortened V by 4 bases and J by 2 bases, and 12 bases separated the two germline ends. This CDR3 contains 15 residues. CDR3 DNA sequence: TGCGCCAGCAGCCCGGATGGGGGAACCTACAATGAGCAGTTCTTC. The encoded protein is CASSPDGGTYNEQFF.

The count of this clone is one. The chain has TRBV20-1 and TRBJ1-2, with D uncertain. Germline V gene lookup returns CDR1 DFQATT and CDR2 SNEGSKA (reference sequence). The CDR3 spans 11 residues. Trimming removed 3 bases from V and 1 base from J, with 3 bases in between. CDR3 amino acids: CSASNNYGYTF. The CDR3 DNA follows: TGCAGTGCTAGTAATAACTATGGCTACACCTTC.

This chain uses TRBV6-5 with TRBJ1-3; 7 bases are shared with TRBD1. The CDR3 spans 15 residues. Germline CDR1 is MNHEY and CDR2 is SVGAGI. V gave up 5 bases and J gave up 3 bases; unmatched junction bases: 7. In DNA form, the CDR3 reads TGTGCCAGCAGTCCCGACAGGGCGGTTGGAAACACCATATATTTT. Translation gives CASSPDRAVGNTIYF.

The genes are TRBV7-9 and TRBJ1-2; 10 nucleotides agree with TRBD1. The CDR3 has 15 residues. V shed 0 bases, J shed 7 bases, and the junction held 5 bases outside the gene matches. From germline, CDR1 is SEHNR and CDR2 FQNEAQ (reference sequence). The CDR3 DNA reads TGTGCCAGCAGCTTAGCTGCCGGACAGGGGGGTGGCTACACCTTC. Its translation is CASSLAAGQGGGYTF.

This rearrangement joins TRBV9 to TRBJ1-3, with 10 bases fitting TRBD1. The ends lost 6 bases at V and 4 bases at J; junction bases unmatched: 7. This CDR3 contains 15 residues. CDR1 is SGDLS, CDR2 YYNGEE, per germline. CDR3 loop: CASTTGQGGGNTIYF. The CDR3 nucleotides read TGTGCCAGCACCACCGGACAGGGGGGAGGAAACACCATATATTTT.

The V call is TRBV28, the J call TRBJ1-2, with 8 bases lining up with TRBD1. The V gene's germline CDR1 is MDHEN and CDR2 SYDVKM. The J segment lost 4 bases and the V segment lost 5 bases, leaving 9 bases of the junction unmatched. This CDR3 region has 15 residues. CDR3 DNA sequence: TGTGCCAGCAGTAACTTGGACAGGGTGAGCTATGGCTACACCTTC. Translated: CASSNLDRVSYGYTF.

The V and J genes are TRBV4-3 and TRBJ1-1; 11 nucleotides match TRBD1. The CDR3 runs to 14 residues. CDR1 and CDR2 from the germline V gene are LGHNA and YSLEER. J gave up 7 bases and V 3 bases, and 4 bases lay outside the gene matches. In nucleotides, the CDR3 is TGCGCCAGCAGCCAGAGGACAGGGGGCCTTGAAGCTTTCTTT. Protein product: CASSQRTGGLEAFF.

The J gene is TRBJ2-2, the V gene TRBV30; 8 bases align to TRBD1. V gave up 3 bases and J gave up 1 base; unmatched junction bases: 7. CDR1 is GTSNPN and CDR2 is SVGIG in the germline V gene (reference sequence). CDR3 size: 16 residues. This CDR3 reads CAWRRVGTGNTGELFF. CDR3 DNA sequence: TGTGCCTGGAGGAGGGTAGGGACAGGGAACACCGGGGAGCTGTTTTTT.

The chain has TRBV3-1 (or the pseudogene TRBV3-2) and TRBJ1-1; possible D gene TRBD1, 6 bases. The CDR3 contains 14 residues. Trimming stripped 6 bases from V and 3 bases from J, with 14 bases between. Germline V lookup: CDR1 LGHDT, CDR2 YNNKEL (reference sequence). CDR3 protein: CASRPGTRDTEAFF. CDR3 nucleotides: TGTGCCAGCAGGCCGGGGACACGCGACACTGAAGCTTTCTTT.

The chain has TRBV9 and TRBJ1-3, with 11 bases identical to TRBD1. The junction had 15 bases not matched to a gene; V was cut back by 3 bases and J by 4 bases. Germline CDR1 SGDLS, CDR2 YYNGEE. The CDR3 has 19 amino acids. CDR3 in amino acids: CASSASDRTGGSSGNTIYF. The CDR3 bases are TGTGCCAGCAGCGCGTCGGACAGGACAGGGGGCAGTTCCGGAAACACCATATATTTT. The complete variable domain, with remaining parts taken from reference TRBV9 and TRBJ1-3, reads DSGVTQTPKHLITATGQRVTLRCSPRSGDLSVYWYQQSLDQGLQFLIQYYNGEERAKGNILERFSAQQFPDLHSELNLSSLELGDSALYFCASSASDRTGGSSGNTIYFGEGSWLTVV.

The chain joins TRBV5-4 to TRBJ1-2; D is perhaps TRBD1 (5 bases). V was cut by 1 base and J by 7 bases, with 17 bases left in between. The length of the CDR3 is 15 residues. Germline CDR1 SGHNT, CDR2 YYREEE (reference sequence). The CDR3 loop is CASSLQGAGMVGYTF. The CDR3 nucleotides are TGTGCCAGCAGCTTGCAGGGAGCCGGTATGGTTGGCTACACCTTC.

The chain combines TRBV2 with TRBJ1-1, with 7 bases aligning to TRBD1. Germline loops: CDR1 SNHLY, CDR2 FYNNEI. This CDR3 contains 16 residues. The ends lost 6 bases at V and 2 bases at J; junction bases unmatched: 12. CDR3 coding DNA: TGTGCCAGCAGCGACAGGGTTCGAGAGGGTAACACTGAAGCTTTCTTT. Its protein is CASSDRVREGNTEAFF.

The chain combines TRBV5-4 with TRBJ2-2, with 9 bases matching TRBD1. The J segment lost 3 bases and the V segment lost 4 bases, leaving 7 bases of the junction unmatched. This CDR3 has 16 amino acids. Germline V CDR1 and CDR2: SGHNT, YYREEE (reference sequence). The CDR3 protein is CASSLSTGGHTGELFF. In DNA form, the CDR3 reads TGTGCCAGCAGCCTTTCGACAGGGGGTCACACCGGGGAGCTGTTTTTT.

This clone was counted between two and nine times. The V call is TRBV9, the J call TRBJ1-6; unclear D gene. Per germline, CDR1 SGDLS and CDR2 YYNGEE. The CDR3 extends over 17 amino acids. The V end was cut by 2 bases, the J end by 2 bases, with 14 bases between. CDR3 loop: CASSVSDLGTYNSPLHF. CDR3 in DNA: TGTGCCAGCAGCGTGTCCGATCTCGGTACCTATAATTCACCCCTCCACTTT.

CDR3 protein: CASSLSTGSGNTIYF. The CDR3 DNA is TGTGCCAGCAGTTTATCGACAGGCTCTGGAAACACCATATATTTT. The chain employs TRBV28 and TRBJ1-3; D possibly corresponds to TRBD1 (6 bases). Germline CDR1 is MDHEN and CDR2 is SYDVKM. Trimming left V 1 base short and J 0 bases short, with 7 bases between. This CDR3 has 15 amino acids.

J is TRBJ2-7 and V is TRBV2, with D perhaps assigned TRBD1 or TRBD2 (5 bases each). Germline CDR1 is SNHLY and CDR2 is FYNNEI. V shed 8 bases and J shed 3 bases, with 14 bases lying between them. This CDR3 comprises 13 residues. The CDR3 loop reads CASSAGTVYEQYF. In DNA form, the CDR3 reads TGTGCCAGCTCGGCAGGGACGGTCTACGAGCAGTACTTC.

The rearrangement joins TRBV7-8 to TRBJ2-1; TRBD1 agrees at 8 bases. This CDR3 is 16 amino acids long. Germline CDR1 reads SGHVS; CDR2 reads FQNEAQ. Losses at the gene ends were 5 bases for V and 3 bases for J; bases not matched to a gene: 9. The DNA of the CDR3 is TGTGCCAGCAGCCCGGCGGGACAGGAGGGCTACAATGAGCAGTTCTTC. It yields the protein CASSPAGQEGYNEQFF.

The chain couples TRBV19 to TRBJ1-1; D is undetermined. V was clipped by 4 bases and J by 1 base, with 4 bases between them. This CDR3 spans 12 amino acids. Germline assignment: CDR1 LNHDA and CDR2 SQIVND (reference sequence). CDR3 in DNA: TGTGCCAGTAGTAGGACGAACACTGAAGCTTTCTTT. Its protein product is CASSRTNTEAFF.

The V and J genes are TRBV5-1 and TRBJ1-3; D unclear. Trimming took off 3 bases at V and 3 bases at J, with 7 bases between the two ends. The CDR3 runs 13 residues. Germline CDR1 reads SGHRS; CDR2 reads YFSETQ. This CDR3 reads CASSSFSGNTIYF. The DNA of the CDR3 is TGCGCCAGCAGCTCGTTTAGTGGAAACACCATATATTTT.

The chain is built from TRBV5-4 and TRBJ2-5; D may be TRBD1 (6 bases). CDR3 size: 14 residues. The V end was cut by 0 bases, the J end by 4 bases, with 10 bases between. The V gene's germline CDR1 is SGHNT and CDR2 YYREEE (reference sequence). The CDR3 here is CASSLARGGETQYF. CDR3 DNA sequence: TGTGCCAGCAGCTTGGCCAGAGGGGGAGAGACCCAGTACTTC.